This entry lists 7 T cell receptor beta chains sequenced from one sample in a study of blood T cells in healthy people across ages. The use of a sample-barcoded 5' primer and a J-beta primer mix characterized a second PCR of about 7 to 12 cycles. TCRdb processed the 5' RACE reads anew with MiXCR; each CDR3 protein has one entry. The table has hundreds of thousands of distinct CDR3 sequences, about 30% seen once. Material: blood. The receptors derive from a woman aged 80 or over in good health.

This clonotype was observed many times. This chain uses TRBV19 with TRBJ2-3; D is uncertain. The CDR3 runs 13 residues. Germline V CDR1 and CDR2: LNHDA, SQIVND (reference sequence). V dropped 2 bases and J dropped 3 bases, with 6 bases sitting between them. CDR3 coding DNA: TGTGCCAGTAGTATAAGGAGAACAGATACGCAGTATTTT. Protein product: CASSIRRTDTQYF. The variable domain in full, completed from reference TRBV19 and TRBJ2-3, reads DGGITQSPKYLFRKEGQNVTLSCEQNLNHDAMYWYRQDPGQGLRLIYYSQIVNDFQKGDIAEGYSVSREKKESFPLTVTSAQKNPTAFYLCASSIRRTDTQYFGPGTRLTVL.

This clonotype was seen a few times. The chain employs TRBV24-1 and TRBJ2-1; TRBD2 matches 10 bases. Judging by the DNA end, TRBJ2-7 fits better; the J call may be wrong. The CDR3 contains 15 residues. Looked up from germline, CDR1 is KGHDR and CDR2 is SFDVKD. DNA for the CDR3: TGTGCCACCAGTGACATACTAGCGGGATACAATGAGCAGTACTTC. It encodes CATSDILAGYNEQYF.

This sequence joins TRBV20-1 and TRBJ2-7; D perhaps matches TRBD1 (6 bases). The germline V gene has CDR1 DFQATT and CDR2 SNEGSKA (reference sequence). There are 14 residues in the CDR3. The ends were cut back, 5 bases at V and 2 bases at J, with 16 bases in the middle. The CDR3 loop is CSAFPGHSAYEQYF. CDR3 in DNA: TGCAGTGCTTTCCCGGGACACTCCGCCTACGAGCAGTACTTC.

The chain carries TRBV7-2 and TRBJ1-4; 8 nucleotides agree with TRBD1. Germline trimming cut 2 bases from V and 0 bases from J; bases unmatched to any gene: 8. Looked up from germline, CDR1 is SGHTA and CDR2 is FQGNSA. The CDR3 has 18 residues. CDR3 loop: CASSLQGATAATNEKLFF. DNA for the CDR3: TGTGCCAGCAGCTTACAGGGGGCAACCGCGGCAACTAATGAAAAACTGTTTTTT.

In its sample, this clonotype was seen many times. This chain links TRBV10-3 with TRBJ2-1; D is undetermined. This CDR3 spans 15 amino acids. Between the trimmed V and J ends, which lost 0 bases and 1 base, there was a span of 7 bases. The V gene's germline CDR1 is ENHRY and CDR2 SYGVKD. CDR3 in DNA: TGTGCCATCAGTGAGTCGCTGGGTTCCTACAATGAGCAGTTCTTC. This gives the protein CAISESLGSYNEQFF.

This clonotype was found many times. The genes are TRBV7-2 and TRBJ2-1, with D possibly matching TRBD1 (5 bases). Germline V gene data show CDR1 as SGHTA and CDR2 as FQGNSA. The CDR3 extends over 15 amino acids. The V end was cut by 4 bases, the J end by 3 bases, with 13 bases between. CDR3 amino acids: CASSSHVQDYNEQFF. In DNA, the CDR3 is TGTGCCAGCAGCTCCCACGTACAGGACTACAATGAGCAGTTCTTC.

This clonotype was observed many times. This CDR3 reads CASSQDEVGAGGLMFF. The CDR3 coding sequence is TGCGCCAGCAGCCAAGATGAAGTAGGAGCGGGGGGCCTCATGTTCTTC. The chain recombines TRBV4-3 with TRBJ2-1; 9 bases fit TRBD2. Germline assignment: CDR1 LGHNA and CDR2 YSLEER. The trim removed 0 bases at V and 15 bases at J, leaving 15 bases unmatched. The CDR3 extends over 16 amino acids.